This T cell receptor (beta chain) was obtained from a study of PD-L1 blockade in urothelial cancer. Study in general: Researchers looked at the blood 3 weeks (second dose) and 6 weeks after treatment began.

This table comes from immunoSEQ multiplex PCR, and its TCRdb copy is limited to in-frame clones, with some not included. The table lists 30,000 to 40,000 clones, 75% to 95% of them singletons, with roughly 8% in the top ten. Locally advanced or metastatic urothelial carcinoma was diagnosed in the patients. The TCR originated in a man in his sixties or seventies with urothelial cancer. Specimen: PBMCs, collected around atezolizumab (anti-PD-L1) treatment.

CDR3: CASSQDQGTISVDTQYF. DNA of the CDR3: TGTGCCAGCAGCCAAGATCAGGGGACCATCAGTGTAGATACGCAGTATTTT. The chain carries TRBV14 and TRBJ2-3, with a weak D call TRBD1 (6 bases). Germline V gives CDR1 SGHDN, CDR2 FVKESK. The CDR3 covers 17 residues. The V end was cut by 0 bases, the J end by 5 bases, with 18 bases between.